What follows describes a single T cell receptor beta chain. TCRdb's copy holds only in-frame clones and misses some; the assay was immunoSEQ multiplex PCR. Counted here are hundreds of thousands of clones, approximately 90% occurring once; the ten biggest clones make up 8% to 10%. Germline CDR1 is MNHEY and CDR2 is SVGAGI. The CDR3 extends over 14 amino acids. V dropped 2 bases and J dropped 4 bases, with 12 bases sitting between them. This sample is part of a study of blood T cell repertoires in COVID-19. In the study overall: COVID-19 samples from acute and convalescent phases originated in the United States, Italy and Spain.

Two consecutive negative NP/OP PCR tests, clearance, or resolved symptoms defined Cohort 3 recovery. This clonotype originated in a woman aged 40 to 50 who had recovered from COVID-19. Sample: PBMCs or T cells enriched from blood (not recorded which). The chain uses TRBV6-5 and TRBJ2-7; D perhaps matches TRBD2 (6 bases). The CDR3 spells CASSYSGGMYEQYF. CDR3 sequence (DNA): TGTGCCAGCAGTTACAGTGGGGGGATGTACGAGCAGTACTTC.